The 7 T cell receptor beta chains below were found in one sample sequenced in a study of CD8+ T cells in alopecia areata (dated by TCRdb to the late 2010s). Libraries were prepared through the immunoSEQ multiplex PCR assay. For TCR sequencing, RNA was extracted from every sample and reverse transcribed into cDNA to serve as template. The immuneACCESS repertoire file appears here via TCRdb, limited to in-frame rearrangements. These files lack a portion of the clones; in checked studies, under half of the deficit traces to unresolved V genes, and the cause of the others is not known. The sample table holds 90,000 to 150,000 clones, of which over 60% were seen once. Around 2.8% of the sample belongs to the ten largest clones. The sequencing sample was made of CD4+ T cells sorted from blood. Receptors originate from a human donor in good health.

This clone was observed a single time. The rearrangement joins TRBV30 to TRBJ2-5, with 8 bases that match TRBD2. V lost 4 bases and J lost 7; bases outside the gene matches: 8. The CDR3 has 13 amino acids. Germline assignment: CDR1 GTSNPN and CDR2 SVGIG (reference sequence). CDR3 in DNA: TGTGCCTGGACTCACGGGACTAGGGCGACCCAGTACTTC. Translated, it gives CAWTHGTRATQYF.

The gene calls are TRBV5-1 and TRBJ2-5, with D possibly matching TRBD1 (5 bases). CDR1 is SGHRS and CDR2 is YFSETQ in the germline V gene. CDR3 size: 14 residues. V lost 1 base and J lost 0, with 7 bases in between. In DNA form, the CDR3 reads TGCGCCAGCAGCTTGATGACAGACCAAGAGACCCAGTACTTC. As protein: CASSLMTDQETQYF. The full variable domain, its missing parts supplied by reference TRBV5-1 and TRBJ2-5, is KAGVTQTPRYLIKTRGQQVTLSCSPISGHRSVSWYQQTPGQGLQFLFEYFSETQRNKGNFPGRFSGRQFSNSRSEMNVSTLELGDSALYLCASSLMTDQETQYFGPGTRLLVL.

The chain employs TRBV7-3 and TRBJ2-1; no reliable D call. The CDR3 has 14 amino acids. V shed 5 bases and J shed 7 bases, with 15 bases lying between them. CDR1 is SGHTA, CDR2 FQGTGA, per germline. The CDR3 bases are TGTGCCAGCAGCCCGGGCCCGGATGGAAATGAGCAGTTCTTC. Its protein is CASSPGPDGNEQFF.

This chain joins TRBV29-1 and TRBJ1-5; D gene unclear. From germline, CDR1 is SQVTM and CDR2 ANQGSEA. The CDR3 consists of 12 residues. V lost 4 bases and J 9 bases, leaving 13 bases between the germline ends. The chain's CDR3 is CSVGQSEGPQHF. CDR3 sequence (DNA): TGCAGCGTTGGTCAGTCGGAGGGGCCCCAGCATTTT. The complete variable domain, with remaining parts taken from reference TRBV29-1 and TRBJ1-5, reads SAVISQKPSRDICQRGTSLTIQCQVDSQVTMMFWYRQQPGQSLTLIATANQGSEATYESGFVIDKFPISRPNLTFSTLTVSNMSPEDSSIYLCSVGQSEGPQHFGDGTRLSIL.

This sequence joins TRBV5-4 and TRBJ1-2, with D maybe TRBD1 (6 bases). This CDR3 spans 15 amino acids. The germline V gene has CDR1 SGHNT and CDR2 YYREEE (reference sequence). Trimming stripped 1 base from V and 0 bases from J, with 10 bases between. CDR3 sequence (DNA): TGTGCCAGCAGCTTGAACAGGACAGCTAACTATGGCTACACCTTC. Its protein is CASSLNRTANYGYTF.

The CDR3 coding sequence is TGCGCCAGCAGCTTGGGACAGGGGATAAACAATGAGCAGTTCTTC. Translation: CASSLGQGINNEQFF. This chain links TRBV5-1 with TRBJ2-1, with 8 bases aligning to TRBD1. This CDR3 has 15 amino acids. With V trimmed by 0 bases and J by 5 bases, 4 bases remained unmatched. Germline loops: CDR1 SGHRS, CDR2 YFSETQ.

J is TRBJ1-1 and V is TRBV6-6; D perhaps matches TRBD1 (6 bases). The CDR3 is 16 residues long. From germline, CDR1 is MNHNY and CDR2 SVGAGI (reference sequence). V lost 4 bases, J lost 0 bases, and 15 bases lay in between. The CDR3 sequence is CASSSQDRGMNTEAFF. DNA of the CDR3: TGTGCCAGCAGTTCCCAGGACAGAGGTATGAACACTGAAGCTTTCTTT.